The sequence of this T cell receptor beta chain was determined in a study of blood T cell repertoires in COVID-19. Study in general: There were acute and convalescent COVID-19 samples, and they came from the United States, Italy and Spain. PBMCs, B-cell-depleted T cells, or T cells provided the cDNA or gDNA that made up the material.

CDR1 is MNHNS and CDR2 is SASEGT in the germline V gene. The junction had 8 bases not matched to a gene; V was cut back by 3 bases and J by 3 bases. This CDR3 region has 16 residues. Authors' analysis steps: Amplified reference gene primers provided the basis for estimating nucleated cell counts. TCRdb's copy holds only in-frame clones and misses some; the assay was immunoSEQ multiplex PCR. V, J and clone size reflect that table, while D and trimming were determined from the DNA. The sample has under 30,000 clones, roughly nine tenths seen once. The TCR originated in an elderly man with acute or convalescent COVID-19. The sequenced sample was peripheral blood. The rearrangement links TRBV6-1 to TRBJ1-2, with 9 nucleotides matching TRBD1. The CDR3 coding sequence is TGTGCCAGCAGTGAGGCGGGACAGGGAGGCGACTATGGCTACACCTTC. Encoded protein: CASSEAGQGGDYGYTF.